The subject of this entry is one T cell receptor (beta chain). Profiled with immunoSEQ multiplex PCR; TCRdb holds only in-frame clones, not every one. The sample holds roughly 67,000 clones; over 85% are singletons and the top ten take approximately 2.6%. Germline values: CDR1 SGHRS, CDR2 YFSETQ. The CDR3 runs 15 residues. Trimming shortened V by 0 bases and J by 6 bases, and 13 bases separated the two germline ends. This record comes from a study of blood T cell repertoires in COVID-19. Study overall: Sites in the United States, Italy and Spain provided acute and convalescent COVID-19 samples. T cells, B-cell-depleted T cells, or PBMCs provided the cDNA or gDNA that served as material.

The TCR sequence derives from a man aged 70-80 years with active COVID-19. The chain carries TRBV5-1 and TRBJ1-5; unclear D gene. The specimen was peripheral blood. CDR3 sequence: CASSLDEGLGQPQHF. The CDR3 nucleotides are TGCGCCAGCAGCTTGGATGAGGGCTTGGGTCAGCCCCAGCATTTT.